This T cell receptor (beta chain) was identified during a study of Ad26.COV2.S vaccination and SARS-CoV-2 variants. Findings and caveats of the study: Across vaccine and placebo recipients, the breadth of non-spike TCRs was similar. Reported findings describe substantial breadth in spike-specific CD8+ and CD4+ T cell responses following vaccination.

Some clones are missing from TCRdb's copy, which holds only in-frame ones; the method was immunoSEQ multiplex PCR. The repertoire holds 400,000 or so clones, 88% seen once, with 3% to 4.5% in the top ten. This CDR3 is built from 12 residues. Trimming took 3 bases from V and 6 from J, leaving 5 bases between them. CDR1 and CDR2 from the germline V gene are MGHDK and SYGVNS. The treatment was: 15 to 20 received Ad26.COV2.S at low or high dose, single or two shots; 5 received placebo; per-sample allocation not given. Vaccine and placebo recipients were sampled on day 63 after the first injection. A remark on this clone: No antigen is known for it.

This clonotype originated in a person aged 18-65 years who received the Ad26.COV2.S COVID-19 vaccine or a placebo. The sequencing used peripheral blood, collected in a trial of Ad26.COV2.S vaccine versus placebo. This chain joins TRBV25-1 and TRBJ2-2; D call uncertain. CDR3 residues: CASSEGSGELFF. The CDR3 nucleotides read TGTGCCAGCAGTGAGGGGTCCGGGGAGCTGTTTTTT.